This T cell receptor (beta chain) comes out of a study of blood T cell repertoires in COVID-19. About the study: T cells, B-cell-depleted T cells, or PBMCs supplied cDNA or gDNA.

TCRdb keeps only in-frame clones here, not all; method: immunoSEQ multiplex PCR. Of about 410,000 clones listed, less than 95% are singletons. Two consecutive negative NP/OP PCR tests, clearance, or resolved symptoms defined Cohort 3 recovery. CDR3 size: 13 residues. Germline loops: CDR1 SGHDN, CDR2 FVKESK. Trimming left V 4 bases short and J 5 bases short, with 6 bases between. This TCR derives from a man between 18 and 35 years old who had recovered from COVID-19. Material: PBMCs or T cells enriched from blood (not recorded which). The V and J genes are TRBV14 and TRBJ1-6; D is uncertain. The CDR3 loop reads CASSRENNSPLHF. Here the CDR3 DNA reads TGTGCCAGCAGCCGCGAAAATAATTCACCCCTCCACTTT.